Only one count was recorded for the clone carrying this T cell receptor beta chain. At one end, the junction sequence differs from germline, possibly due to a read error. Germline CDR1 reads MNHEY; CDR2 reads SVGEGT. CDR3 length: 13 residues. Each CDR3 protein is one row after TCRdb ran MiXCR on the PCR reads. The data contain around 460,000 distinct CDR3 sequences, over 20% of them singletons. This sample is part of a study of molecular identifiers for immune sequencing clone quantification. Sequenced material: naive CD8+ T cells from blood, with Jurkat cell RNA spiked in. Subset given: FACS-sorted CD8+CD4-CCR7+CD45RA+ naive T cells. This clonotype originated in a human donor in good health. Some libraries in this study had Jurkat cell RNA spiked in. V is TRBV6-2 or TRBV6-3 and J is TRBJ1-1; D gene ambiguous. This CDR3 reads CASSYGVGNEALF. DNA for the CDR3: TGTGCCAGCAGTTACGGGGTAGGGAATGAAGCTCTCTTT.